Here is one T cell receptor (beta chain) with its context. Assay: immunoSEQ multiplex PCR; the TCRdb copy retains only in-frame clones and omits some. The table has more than 300,000 clones, 90% to 95% seen once. This entry is derived from a study of blood T cell repertoires in COVID-19. Germline values: CDR1 LGHNA, CDR2 YSLEER. This CDR3 spans 16 amino acids. V gave up 0 bases and J gave up 6 bases; unmatched junction bases: 7. In assigning cohorts, the study relied on participant-reported clinical history. Each exposed participant met a COVID-19 case in the 2 weeks preceding study entry. The V gene is TRBV4-3, the J gene TRBJ2-4; TRBD2 aligns across 8 bases. Material: PBMCs or T cells enriched from blood (not recorded which). The sequence was collected from a woman aged 25 to 39 who had been exposed to COVID-19. The DNA for the CDR3 is TGCGCCAGCAGCCAAGAAGGGGCGAGCGGGGGAAACATTCAGTACTTC. Amino acids: CASSQEGASGGNIQYF.